These 26 T cell receptor beta chains were all obtained from the same sample, sequenced in a study of CD8+ T cells in alopecia areata. Reverse transcription of extracted RNA yielded cDNA, which provided the sequencing template. Data came from immunoSEQ multiplex PCR; TCRdb stores just in-frame clones and leaves some out. The top ten clones hold approximately 0.91% of a sample with about 150,000 clones, about three fifths of them seen once. Specified treatment: oral pan-JAK inhibitor, 5-10 mg twice daily. The sample was CD4+ T cells sorted from blood, taken at week 4, from a patient treated with tofacitinib. The receptors were sampled from a human donor with alopecia areata.

V gene TRBV6-5 combines with J gene TRBJ1-4; D remains ambiguous. The CDR3 contains 14 residues. V lost 6 bases, J lost 3 bases, and 11 bases lay in between. In germline, CDR1 is MNHEY, CDR2 SVGAGI. CDR3 loop: CASRGWMANEKLFF. The CDR3 bases are TGTGCCAGCAGGGGTTGGATGGCTAATGAAAAACTGTTTTTT.

V and J are TRBV30 and TRBJ1-1; no firm D call. Trimming cost V 3 bases and J 5 bases, with 13 bases left between them. The CDR3 length is 13 residues. In germline, CDR1 is GTSNPN, CDR2 SVGIG (reference sequence). The CDR3 protein is CAWRKGLGTEAFF. CDR3 DNA sequence: TGTGCCTGGAGAAAGGGATTGGGGACTGAAGCTTTCTTT.

The chain has TRBV9 and TRBJ2-3; D is perhaps TRBD2 (6 bases). The germline gives CDR1 SGDLS, CDR2 YYNGEE. This CDR3 is built from 15 residues. With 5 bases removed from V and 0 bases from J, the gap between germline ends came to 13 bases. The CDR3 DNA follows: TGTGCCAGCAGTGGAGGGGCCCCGAGCACAGATACGCAGTATTTT. As protein: CASSGGAPSTDTQYF.

The rearrangement joins TRBV29-1 to TRBJ2-2; D perhaps matches TRBD1 (6 bases). This CDR3 is 14 amino acids long. Germline V gene lookup returns CDR1 SQVTM and CDR2 ANQGSEA. V dropped 6 bases and J dropped 2 bases, with 13 bases sitting between them. This chain's CDR3 is CSVGTTGNTGELFF. As DNA, the CDR3 is TGCAGCGTGGGGACGACAGGAAACACCGGGGAGCTGTTTTTT.

The rearrangement links TRBV15 to TRBJ2-3; either TRBD1 or TRBD2 may fit D (6 bases each). Trimming cost V 5 bases and J 1 base, with 13 bases left between them. The CDR3 loop spans 15 amino acids. In germline, CDR1 is LNHNV, CDR2 YYDKDF (reference sequence). The CDR3 loop reads CATSQRGPGTDTQYF. For the CDR3, the DNA is TGTGCCACCAGCCAACGGGGGCCGGGCACAGATACGCAGTATTTT. Filled out from reference TRBV15 and TRBJ2-3, the complete variable domain reads DAMVIQNPRYQVTQFGKPVTLSCSQTLNHNVMYWYQQKSSQAPKLLFHYYDKDFNNEADTPDNFQSRRPNTSFCFLDIRSPGLGDTAMYLCATSQRGPGTDTQYFGPGTRLTVL.

The chain couples TRBV29-1 to TRBJ1-2; D is ambiguous. Germline V lookup: CDR1 SQVTM, CDR2 ANQGSEA. The V gene lost 6 bases and the J gene lost 4 bases, with 9 bases spanning the gap. The CDR3 has 11 amino acids. Here the CDR3 DNA reads TGCAGCGTGGACCCGATCTATGGCTACACCTTC. This encodes CSVDPIYGYTF.

The chain couples TRBV13 to TRBJ1-1, with 7 positions matching TRBD1. Trimming cost V 5 bases and J 3 bases; bases outside gene matches: 9. Germline V gene data show CDR1 as PRHDT and CDR2 as FYEKMQ (reference sequence). The CDR3 totals 15 residues. The CDR3 is CASSREPGQYTEAFF. CDR3 DNA sequence: TGTGCCAGCAGCCGAGAACCGGGACAGTACACTGAAGCTTTCTTT.

Points on this clone: The junction and the germline gene differ at one end; a read error may be behind it. This chain joins TRBV29-1 and TRBJ2-5, with D hard to call. Looked up from germline, CDR1 is SQVTM and CDR2 is ANQGSEA. This CDR3 contains 13 residues. The CDR3 loop is CSVERWPEEAQYF. CDR3 sequence (DNA): TGCAGCGTTGAGCGATGGCCAGAAGAGGCCCAGTACTTC.

This clone was recorded only once. The chain's CDR3 is CASSPGQGAFGYTF. The CDR3 bases are TGTGCCAGCAGCCCCGGACAGGGGGCATTCGGCTACACCTTC. V and J are TRBV7-2 and TRBJ1-2; 11 positions agree with TRBD1. CDR3 length: 14 amino acids. Germline V gene sequence: CDR1 SGHTA, CDR2 FQGNSA. V lost 5 bases and J lost 8; bases outside the gene matches: 7.

The chain uses TRBV6-5 and TRBJ1-1; D gene ambiguous. Germline lookup yields CDR1 MNHEY and CDR2 SVGAGI. The CDR3 sequence is 13 residues long. Trimming left V 2 bases short and J 1 base short, with 5 bases between. Here the CDR3 reads CASSYAANTEAFF. The CDR3 nucleotides are TGTGCCAGCAGTTACGCGGCGAACACTGAAGCTTTCTTT.

The gene calls are TRBV30 and TRBJ1-2; D ambiguous. The germline CDR1 and CDR2 sequences are GTSNPN and SVGIG (reference sequence). V was pared by 2 bases and J by 8 bases, with 12 bases between. The CDR3 spans 12 residues. The CDR3 bases are TGTGCCTGGAGTACCCACCCTCAAGGCTACACCTTC. This sequence encodes CAWSTHPQGYTF.

The V and J genes are TRBV9 and TRBJ2-1; 7 positions match TRBD1. The germline CDR1 and CDR2 sequences are SGDLS and YYNGEE. This CDR3 contains 13 residues. V trimming: 5 bases; J trimming: 6 bases; junction bases outside the gene matches: 5. CDR3 nucleotide sequence: TGTGCCAGCAGGGGGACAGAGGGCAATGAGCAGTTCTTC. Translated: CASRGTEGNEQFF.

The chain has TRBV4-1 and TRBJ2-5, with D perhaps TRBD1 (5 bases). Germline CDR1 is MGHRA and CDR2 is YSYEKL. The CDR3 has 15 amino acids. The V gene lost 4 bases and the J gene lost 4 bases, with 16 bases spanning the gap. CDR3 amino acids: CASSLLQDTGETQYF. The DNA for the CDR3 is TGCGCCAGCAGCCTCCTTCAGGACACGGGAGAGACCCAGTACTTC.

This sequence joins TRBV29-1 and TRBJ1-2; a weak D match, TRBD1 (5 bases). The V gene's germline CDR1 is SQVTM and CDR2 ANQGSEA. Between the trimmed V and J ends, which lost 6 bases and 3 bases, there was a span of 11 bases. CDR3 length equals 12 residues. The CDR3 sequence: CSVRGVDYGYTF. CDR3 nucleotide sequence: TGCAGCGTGCGAGGGGTTGACTATGGCTACACCTTC.

The chain's CDR3 is CASSLSRTFMDSPLHF. The CDR3 DNA sequence: TGTGCCAGCAGTTTATCCCGGACATTCATGGATTCACCCCTCCACTTT. V and J are TRBV27 and TRBJ1-6; the D gene is possibly TRBD1 (5 bases). V lost 0 bases, J lost 8 bases, and 14 bases lay in between. Per the germline V gene, CDR1 is MNHEY and CDR2 is SMNVEV (reference sequence). This CDR3 comprises 16 residues.

The J gene is TRBJ2-7, the V gene TRBV27, with 8 bases identical to TRBD1. From germline, CDR1 is MNHEY and CDR2 SMNVEV (reference sequence). The CDR3 is 14 residues long. V was pared by 5 bases and J by 2 bases, with 5 bases of the junction left unmatched. CDR3 loop: CASSPYRGTYEQYF. In nucleotides, the CDR3 is TGTGCCAGCAGTCCGTACAGGGGGACCTACGAGCAGTACTTC.

This chain joins TRBV6-1 and TRBJ2-3; a weak D match, TRBD2 (6 bases). The CDR3 consists of 15 residues. Trimming cost V 5 bases and J 0 bases, with 12 bases left between them. Germline V gives CDR1 MNHNS, CDR2 SASEGT. In DNA, the CDR3 is TGTGCCAGCAGTCGGGACTTAACTAGCACAGATACGCAGTATTTT. Translation gives CASSRDLTSTDTQYF.

The chain recombines TRBV5-1 with TRBJ2-3; 8 nucleotides align to TRBD1. The CDR3 is made up of 16 amino acids. The J segment lost 4 bases and the V segment lost 4 bases, leaving 11 bases of the junction unmatched. Germline CDR1 reads SGHRS; CDR2 reads YFSETQ. CDR3 in DNA: TGCGCCAGCAGCGAGAGGACAGGGCCGCGGTCAGATACGCAGTATTTT. Translation: CASSERTGPRSDTQYF. The full variable domain, with the rest looked up from reference TRBV5-1 and TRBJ2-3, is KAGVTQTPRYLIKTRGQQVTLSCSPISGHRSVSWYQQTPGQGLQFLFEYFSETQRNKGNFPGRFSGRQFSNSRSEMNVSTLELGDSALYLCASSERTGPRSDTQYFGPGTRLTVL.

The chain carries TRBV10-2 and TRBJ2-7; D gene ambiguous. CDR3 length equals 12 residues. Germline CDR1 is WSHSY and CDR2 is SAAADI. The ends were cut back, 3 bases at V and 6 bases at J, with 9 bases in the middle. The CDR3 sequence is CASSERRREQYF. The CDR3 region has the DNA TGCGCCAGCAGTGAACGAAGGCGCGAGCAGTACTTC.

The chain combines TRBV9 with TRBJ1-2, with D possibly matching TRBD1 (5 bases). Germline lookup yields CDR1 SGDLS and CDR2 YYNGEE. Trimming took 4 bases from V and 8 from J, leaving 12 bases between them. The CDR3 length is 12 residues. This chain's CDR3 is CASSPFDRGYTF. Written as DNA, the CDR3 is TGTGCCAGCAGCCCATTCGACAGAGGCTACACCTTC.

The chain recombines TRBV30 with TRBJ2-5, with D tentatively TRBD1 (5 bases). V was trimmed by 5 bases and J by 2 bases, leaving 9 bases between them. Germline V CDR1 and CDR2: GTSNPN, SVGIG (reference sequence). This CDR3 comprises 12 residues. The CDR3 here is CAWGRVQETQYF. CDR3 DNA: TGTGCCTGGGGCAGGGTTCAAGAGACCCAGTACTTC.

This clone appeared a few times. V gene TRBV29-1 combines with J gene TRBJ2-5; a weak D match, TRBD2 (6 bases). The CDR3 runs to 14 residues. The germline V and J ends were trimmed by 1 base and 7 bases, with 16 bases remaining between them. Germline V gives CDR1 SQVTM, CDR2 ANQGSEA. The CDR3 reads CSVEGRGPGGTQYF. The DNA for the CDR3 is TGCAGCGTTGAAGGGAGGGGTCCTGGGGGGACCCAGTACTTC. Full variable domain (outside the CDR3, taken from reference TRBV29-1 and TRBJ2-5): SAVISQKPSRDICQRGTSLTIQCQVDSQVTMMFWYRQQPGQSLTLIATANQGSEATYESGFVIDKFPISRPNLTFSTLTVSNMSPEDSSIYLCSVEGRGPGGTQYFGPGTRLLVL.

The chain joins TRBV19 to TRBJ1-6; D is perhaps TRBD1 (6 bases). V was trimmed by 7 bases and J by 8 bases, leaving 15 bases between them. CDR3 length equals 14 residues. CDR1 is LNHDA, CDR2 SQIVND, per germline (reference sequence). The CDR3 region is CASKVETGYSPLHF. The CDR3 DNA reads TGTGCCAGTAAAGTGGAGACAGGTTATTCACCCCTCCACTTT.

V is TRBV29-1 and J is TRBJ1-2, with a tentative D call TRBD1 (5 bases). The CDR3 extends over 11 amino acids. The V end was cut by 4 bases, the J end by 4 bases, with 7 bases between. Germline CDR1 reads SQVTM; CDR2 reads ANQGSEA. CDR3 in DNA: TGCAGCGTTGCGACAGTCTATGGCTACACCTTC. Protein sequence: CSVATVYGYTF.

The chain couples TRBV5-6 to TRBJ2-3, with D possibly called TRBD1 or TRBD2 (5 bases each). Germline V lookup: CDR1 SGHDT, CDR2 YYEEEE. This CDR3 has 13 amino acids. The V end lost 1 base, the J end lost 7 bases, and 10 bases lay between the germline ends. The CDR3 sequence is CASSLRDLNTQYF. CDR3 DNA sequence: TGTGCCAGCAGCTTGAGGGACCTGAATACGCAGTATTTT.

To note about this clone: Additional DNA sequences in this sample encode the identical CDR3. The V and J genes are TRBV30 and TRBJ1-6; 8 bases fit TRBD1. Germline V gives CDR1 GTSNPN, CDR2 SVGIG (reference sequence). The CDR3 totals 14 residues. With V trimmed by 3 bases and J by 10 bases, 8 bases remained unmatched. The CDR3 loop is CAWRVDRGKSPLHF. CDR3 DNA: TGTGCCTGGAGGGTTGACAGGGGAAAATCACCCCTCCACTTT.